This T cell receptor beta chain was recorded in a study of blood T cell repertoires in COVID-19. For the study at large: Samples of COVID-19 (acute and convalescent) were obtained from the United States, Italy and Spain. Nucleic acid was either cDNA or gDNA, and it came from T cells, B-cell-depleted T cells, or PBMCs.

Germline V gives CDR1 SGHTA, CDR2 FQGTGA. The CDR3 is made up of 12 amino acids. V lost 2 bases, J lost 1 base, and 2 bases lay in between. In the original workflow: By means of reference gene primer amplification, nucleated cell counts were estimated. Profiled with immunoSEQ multiplex PCR; TCRdb holds only in-frame clones, not every one. V and J calls and clone size follow that table, whereas D and trimming were derived from the DNA. Among 150,000 to 200,000 clones listed, 82% were seen once. This TCR derives from an older woman with acute or convalescent COVID-19. Input material: peripheral blood. The chain uses TRBV7-3 and TRBJ1-1; D gene unclear. CDR3 sequence: CASSLQNTEAFF. The CDR3 nucleotides are TGTGCCAGCAGCTTACAGAACACTGAAGCTTTCTTT. The complete variable domain, with remaining parts taken from reference TRBV7-3 and TRBJ1-1, reads GAGVSQTPSNKVTEKGKYVELRCDPISGHTALYWYRQSLGQGPEFLIYFQGTGAADDSGLPNDRFFAVRPEGSVSTLKIQRTERGDSAVYLCASSLQNTEAFFGQGTRLTVV.